A selection of T cell receptor beta chains follows, all from one sample in a study of response to subunit inactivated influenza vaccine. Each CDR3 protein is one row after TCRdb ran MiXCR on the RT-PCR reads. This sample has a few hundred thousand distinct CDR3 sequences, with 6% to 9% found just once. The input for sequencing was PBMCs from blood, taken 23 to 25 months after vaccination. Every receptor here comes from a man aged 45-69 years who received an inactivated influenza vaccine. Both conserved end residues are trimmed from each CDR3.

v_gene,j_gene,CDR3aa
TRBV28,TRBJ2-7,ASNPLGQGDAYEQY
TRBV12-3/TRBV12-4,TRBJ2-2,ASSPQAGPGELF
TRBV5-1,TRBJ2-5,ASSSLVQETQY
TRBV24-1,TRBJ2-4,ATSDPKTGNIQY
TRBV20-1,TRBJ1-1,SANQGGNTEAF
TRBV5-1,TRBJ1-2,ASRQGPSSSNYGYT
TRBV6-1,TRBJ2-7,ASSPRRGAYEQY
TRBV7-9,TRBJ1-1,ASSGGLDEAF
TRBV12-3/TRBV12-4,TRBJ2-2,ASGVTNTGELF
TRBV5-1,TRBJ2-4,ASSFGTASAKNIQY
TRBV4-3,TRBJ2-2,ASSQLAGPSNTGELF
TRBV20-1,TRBJ1-1,SGAEGNTEAF
TRBV12-3/TRBV12-4,TRBJ2-2,ASSLSGGADTGELF
TRBV20-1,TRBJ2-2,SARDLAGGNTGELF
TRBV4-1,TRBJ1-1,ASSQVQPKTEAF
TRBV20-1,TRBJ2-7,SARDRRPSYEQY
TRBV20-1,TRBJ1-2,SASPSTAYGYT
TRBV20-1,TRBJ1-2,SAQSMGGGSGYGYT
TRBV7-2,TRBJ1-1,ASSLVPRTNTEAF
TRBV5-1,TRBJ1-1,ASSLVGQNTEAF
TRBV5-6,TRBJ2-1,ASSYTSGSTNEQF
TRBV28,TRBJ2-7,ASSGQGTTGYEQY
TRBV28,TRBJ1-5,ASSFLQGHQPQH
TRBV5-4,TRBJ1-1,ASSRVGGLNTEAF
TRBV7-9,TRBJ2-1,ASSDPPGQRDNEQF
TRBV4-2,TRBJ2-3,ASSRQGIDTQY
TRBV9,TRBJ2-5,ASSVVGEETQY
TRBV7-9,TRBJ1-4,ASSLETEKREKLF
TRBV7-3,TRBJ1-2,ASSPTTAGGPGYT
TRBV7-2,TRBJ1-6,ASSFGRLGPNSPLH
TRBV18,TRBJ2-3,ASSLVGTGAGTDTQY
TRBV3-1,TRBJ2-2,ASCNAEIGREGPGELF
TRBV12-3/TRBV12-4,TRBJ2-7,ASRTQGDEQY
TRBV29-1,TRBJ2-7,SVEDHYEQY
TRBV10-3,TRBJ2-7,AIMRGLAGPQSTRLEQY
TRBV20-1,TRBJ1-2,SASWETYGYT
TRBV7-8,TRBJ2-3,ASSQDDGRSTDTQY
TRBV20-1,TRBJ2-1,SAREGAHLLTSSYNEQF
TRBV20-1,TRBJ2-2,SAQGLAAFANTGELF
TRBV25-1,TRBJ2-2,ASKGAGTGELF